This is a list of T cell receptor beta chains from one sample in a study of cytomegalovirus exposure and HLA in healthy donors. TCRdb keeps only in-frame clones here, not all; method: immunoSEQ multiplex PCR. The sample holds some 150,000 clones, approximately 80% seen once. The sample comprised PBMCs. These receptors were collected from a woman in her thirties or forties in good health and CMV-seronegative. The CDR3 runs from the conserved cysteine through the conserved F or W. Fields, in order: J gene, D gene, clone size, V gene, CDR3 DNA, CDR3 protein. D genes are given only for firm matches. Expanded clones get a size class; other rows say once, few or many, or leave the size out.

J gene: TRBJ1-2; D gene: TRBD1; clone size: .; V gene: TRBV6-5; CDR3 DNA: TGTGCCAGCACCCGGACAGGGTTTAACTATGGCTACACCTTC; CDR3 protein: CASTRTGFNYGYTF
J gene: TRBJ2-4; D gene: .; clone size: .; V gene: TRBV4-1; CDR3 DNA: TGCGCCAGCAGCCATACACTCCGGGGGTCCAAAAACATTCAGTACTTC; CDR3 protein: CASSHTLRGSKNIQYF
J gene: TRBJ1-6; D gene: .; clone size: .; V gene: TRBV6-4; CDR3 DNA: TGTGCCAGCAGTGATCGAGGAGGGCGGTCACCCCTCCACTTT; CDR3 protein: CASSDRGGRSPLHF
J gene: TRBJ1-4; D gene: .; clone size: .; V gene: TRBV7-9; CDR3 DNA: TGTGCCAGCAGCTTAGAAGGGGCTAATGAAAAACTGTTTTTT; CDR3 protein: CASSLEGANEKLFF
J gene: TRBJ1-1; D gene: .; clone size: .; V gene: TRBV9; CDR3 DNA: TGTGCCAGCAGCCCACTAATGAACACTGAAGCTTTCTTT; CDR3 protein: CASSPLMNTEAFF
J gene: TRBJ2-7; D gene: TRBD2; clone size: .; V gene: TRBV19; CDR3 DNA: TGTGCCAGTAGTATGAGGCGACTAGCGGACTACGAGCAGTACTTC; CDR3 protein: CASSMRRLADYEQYF
J gene: TRBJ2-3; D gene: TRBD2; clone size: .; V gene: TRBV27; CDR3 DNA: TGTGCCAGCAGATTAGCGGGGGCCTCAGATACGCAGTATTTT; CDR3 protein: CASRLAGASDTQYF
J gene: TRBJ1-5; D gene: TRBD1; clone size: .; V gene: TRBV28; CDR3 DNA: TGTGCCAGCAGCCTCGGACAGGGTGAGAGTCAGCCCCAGCATTTT; CDR3 protein: CASSLGQGESQPQHF
J gene: TRBJ1-2; D gene: .; clone size: .; V gene: TRBV5-1; CDR3 DNA: TGCGCCAGCAGCTTGGAACAGATCTCTAACTATGGCTACACCTTC; CDR3 protein: CASSLEQISNYGYTF
J gene: TRBJ2-1; D gene: TRBD2; clone size: .; V gene: TRBV30; CDR3 DNA: TGTGCCTGGGGATCGCTAGCGGATGAGCAGTTCTTC; CDR3 protein: CAWGSLADEQFF
J gene: TRBJ1-6; D gene: .; clone size: .; V gene: TRBV19; CDR3 DNA: TGTGCCAGTAGTATAGCGGGAACCAGCTCCTATAATTCACCCCTCCACTTT; CDR3 protein: CASSIAGTSSYNSPLHF
J gene: TRBJ1-6; D gene: .; clone size: few; V gene: TRBV27; CDR3 DNA: TGTGCCAGCAGTTTTAAGCCTCGGGGTTCAGGACTCTCCTATAATTCACCCCTCCACTTT; CDR3 protein: CASSFKPRGSGLSYNSPLHF
J gene: TRBJ2-3; D gene: TRBD2; clone size: .; V gene: TRBV6-5; CDR3 DNA: TGTGCCAGCAGTTCCCGACTAGCGGGAATTTCGGGGCCGCAGTATTTT; CDR3 protein: CASSSRLAGISGPQYF
J gene: TRBJ1-6; D gene: .; clone size: .; V gene: TRBV11-2; CDR3 DNA: TGTGCCAGCAGCTTAGCCAGCGGTGCCTCAACACCCCTCCACTTT; CDR3 protein: CASSLASGASTPLHF
J gene: TRBJ1-2; D gene: .; clone size: .; V gene: TRBV7-2; CDR3 DNA: TGTGCCAGCACCTACGCACGGAGTGGCTACACCTTC; CDR3 protein: CASTYARSGYTF
J gene: TRBJ1-1; D gene: .; clone size: few; V gene: TRBV2; CDR3 DNA: TGTGCCAGCACTTTCAGGCCAGTGAACACTGAAGCTTTCTTT; CDR3 protein: CASTFRPVNTEAFF
J gene: TRBJ1-5; D gene: TRBD1; clone size: .; V gene: TRBV29-1; CDR3 DNA: TGCAGCGTTGAAATCTCAGGGGGACAGCCCCAGCATTTT; CDR3 protein: CSVEISGGQPQHF
J gene: TRBJ2-1; D gene: .; clone size: .; V gene: TRBV4-1; CDR3 DNA: TGCGCCAGCAGCCAAAATCAGGAATACAATGAGCAGTTCTTC; CDR3 protein: CASSQNQEYNEQFF
J gene: TRBJ1-3; D gene: .; clone size: .; V gene: TRBV28; CDR3 DNA: TGTGCCAGCAGTCAGCTCTGGGGATCGGAGGACACCATATATTTT; CDR3 protein: CASSQLWGSEDTIYF
J gene: TRBJ1-2; D gene: .; clone size: .; V gene: TRBV6-5; CDR3 DNA: TGTGCCAGCAGTCCTACCACAGGGTTAAATGGAGGCTACACCTTC; CDR3 protein: CASSPTTGLNGGYTF
J gene: TRBJ1-1; D gene: .; clone size: .; V gene: TRBV7-9; CDR3 DNA: TGTGCCAGCAGCCCGCCGGGCCTCGGAGGTAACACTGAAGCTTTCTTT; CDR3 protein: CASSPPGLGGNTEAFF
J gene: TRBJ2-1; D gene: .; clone size: .; V gene: TRBV5-4; CDR3 DNA: TGTGCCAGCAGCTTGGGTCAGGGGAATGAGCAGTTCTTC; CDR3 protein: CASSLGQGNEQFF
J gene: TRBJ1-1; D gene: TRBD1; clone size: .; V gene: TRBV7-9; CDR3 DNA: TGTTCCAGCAGCCTCTCTCCCGGGACAGGGGGTACTGAAGCTTTCTTT; CDR3 protein: CSSSLSPGTGGTEAFF
J gene: TRBJ2-3; D gene: TRBD2; clone size: many; V gene: TRBV14; CDR3 DNA: TGTGCCAGCAAGGGGACTAGCGGATACACAGATACGCAGTATTTT; CDR3 protein: CASKGTSGYTDTQYF
J gene: TRBJ1-2; D gene: TRBD1; clone size: .; V gene: TRBV27; CDR3 DNA: TGTGCCAGCAGTTTCCGGACAGGGGACTATGGCTACACCTTC; CDR3 protein: CASSFRTGDYGYTF
J gene: TRBJ2-1; D gene: .; clone size: .; V gene: TRBV27; CDR3 DNA: TGTGCCAGCACCAAGGACAGATCCTACAATGAGCAGTTCTTC; CDR3 protein: CASTKDRSYNEQFF
J gene: TRBJ1-2; D gene: TRBD1; clone size: .; V gene: TRBV13; CDR3 DNA: TGTGCCAGCAGCTTAGAACTACAGGGGAACTATGGCTACACCTTC; CDR3 protein: CASSLELQGNYGYTF
J gene: TRBJ2-3; D gene: TRBD2; clone size: .; V gene: TRBV11-2; CDR3 DNA: TGTGCCAGCAGGCGTCTTTTGGGGCGGGGGGCGAAAGATACGCAGTATTTT; CDR3 protein: CASRRLLGRGAKDTQYF
J gene: TRBJ2-3; D gene: .; clone size: .; V gene: TRBV2; CDR3 DNA: TGTGCCAGCAGTTCCGGGACACTATTATTCACAGATACGCAGTATTTT; CDR3 protein: CASSSGTLLFTDTQYF
J gene: TRBJ1-5; D gene: .; clone size: .; V gene: TRBV27; CDR3 DNA: TGTGCCAGCAGCCCAGGGTTATGGAATCAGCCCCAGCATTTT; CDR3 protein: CASSPGLWNQPQHF
J gene: TRBJ2-5; D gene: TRBD2; clone size: .; V gene: TRBV7-8; CDR3 DNA: TGTGCCAGCAGCCCGAAGGCTGGGACTAGCGGGAGGGCCGGTAGCGAGACCCAGTACTTC; CDR3 protein: CASSPKAGTSGRAGSETQYF
J gene: TRBJ2-3; D gene: TRBD2; clone size: .; V gene: TRBV9; CDR3 DNA: TGTGCCAGCAGCGCGAATCTAGCGGGAGGGCGAACAGATACGCAGTATTTT; CDR3 protein: CASSANLAGGRTDTQYF
J gene: TRBJ1-1; D gene: TRBD1; clone size: .; V gene: TRBV30; CDR3 DNA: TGTGCCTGCCCGGGACAGGGCAACACTGAAGCTTTCTTT; CDR3 protein: CACPGQGNTEAFF
J gene: TRBJ2-2; D gene: .; clone size: once; V gene: TRBV7-2; CDR3 DNA: TGTGCCAGCAGTCCCCAGGGCGGAGGGGAGCTGTTTTTT; CDR3 protein: CASSPQGGGELFF
J gene: TRBJ1-2; D gene: .; clone size: .; V gene: TRBV6-4; CDR3 DNA: TGTGCCAGCAGTGACACCCCCCGGGGGAACTATGGCTACACCTTC; CDR3 protein: CASSDTPRGNYGYTF
J gene: TRBJ1-1; D gene: TRBD1; clone size: few; V gene: TRBV4-2; CDR3 DNA: TGTGCCAGTCGCAGACAGGGCCCGGGTTGGACTGAAGCTTTCTTT; CDR3 protein: CASRRQGPGWTEAFF
J gene: TRBJ1-2; D gene: TRBD1; clone size: few; V gene: TRBV29-1; CDR3 DNA: TGCAGCAAAACGAACACAGGGGGCTACTATGGCTACACCTTC; CDR3 protein: CSKTNTGGYYGYTF
J gene: TRBJ1-2; D gene: .; clone size: .; V gene: TRBV28; CDR3 DNA: TGTGCCAGCAGCCCGACATGGGGGGAGACCTATGGCTACACCTTC; CDR3 protein: CASSPTWGETYGYTF
J gene: TRBJ2-1; D gene: TRBD2; clone size: .; V gene: TRBV11-3; CDR3 DNA: TGTGCCTCTGGGCGCGGGAGTAAAAATGAGCAGTTCTTC; CDR3 protein: CASGRGSKNEQFF
J gene: TRBJ2-5; D gene: TRBD1; clone size: .; V gene: TRBV27; CDR3 DNA: TGTGCCAGCAGTCCAAGGACAGGAGAGGAGACCCAGTACTTC; CDR3 protein: CASSPRTGEETQYF
J gene: TRBJ1-1; D gene: .; clone size: .; V gene: TRBV19; CDR3 DNA: TGTGCCAGTAGTATAACAGGGTACACTGAAGCTTTCTTT; CDR3 protein: CASSITGYTEAFF
J gene: TRBJ1-1; D gene: .; clone size: .; V gene: TRBV2; CDR3 DNA: TGTGCCAGCTGCGAGTTCCCGGAGACTGAAGCTTTCTTT; CDR3 protein: CASCEFPETEAFF
J gene: TRBJ2-7; D gene: .; clone size: .; V gene: TRBV5-1; CDR3 DNA: TGCGCCAGCAGCTTGTTTGCGGAGGGCGCGTACGAGCAGTACTTC; CDR3 protein: CASSLFAEGAYEQYF
J gene: TRBJ1-3; D gene: .; clone size: few; V gene: TRBV5-6; CDR3 DNA: TGTGCCAGCAGCTTGGGTACGGGGTCTCGTGGAAACACCATATATTTT; CDR3 protein: CASSLGTGSRGNTIYF